These T cell receptor beta chains were read from a single sample in a study of cytomegalovirus exposure and HLA in healthy donors. Assay: immunoSEQ multiplex PCR; the TCRdb copy retains only in-frame clones and omits some. Seen here are fewer than 200,000 clones, more than 75% observed once, and the top ten hold more than 2%. The sample consisted of PBMCs. These receptors were obtained from a man between 18 and 29 years old in good health and CMV-seropositive. CDR3s include the opening cysteine and the closing phenylalanine or tryptophan. A D gene is named only where the DNA matches it firmly. Clone size is stated in some rows and not others, as once, few, many or a class when expanded.

D	V	size	J	DNA	CDR3
NA	TRBV4-3	NA	TRBJ2-3	TGCGCCAGCAGCCAAGCGGACAGATTAACGGATACGCAGTATTTT	CASSQADRLTDTQYF
TRBD2	TRBV7-2	NA	TRBJ2-3	TGTGCCAGCAGCTTACGCGGGGGGGATCATACGCAGTATTTT	CASSLRGGDHTQYF
TRBD1	TRBV4-1	NA	TRBJ1-2	TGCGCCAGCAGCCAAGATTCAGGACAGGGAATTGGTATCCCCCCCACCTTC	CASSQDSGQGIGIPPTF
NA	TRBV11-3	NA	TRBJ2-7	TGTGCCAGCAGCTTAGCGGCAGGTTCCTACGAGCAGTACTTC	CASSLAAGSYEQYF
TRBD1	TRBV11-3	NA	TRBJ1-6	TGTGCCAGCAGCTACGACAGGGTTTCACCCCTCCACTTT	CASSYDRVSPLHF
NA	TRBV12-5	NA	TRBJ1-2	TGTGCTAGTGGTTTGGGAGGGCCGTATGGCTACACCTTC	CASGLGGPYGYTF
TRBD1	TRBV7-9	NA	TRBJ2-7	TGTGCCAGCAGCTCCACCGGACAGGGACCCTACGAGCAGTACTTC	CASSSTGQGPYEQYF
NA	TRBV10-3	NA	TRBJ1-2	TGTGCCATCACCGATCTCGCAGGCAACTATGGCTACACCTTC	CAITDLAGNYGYTF
TRBD2	TRBV9	NA	TRBJ2-3	TGTGCCAGCAGCACCCGACCGGGACTATCTACAGATACGCAGTATTTT	CASSTRPGLSTDTQYF
NA	TRBV7-2	few	TRBJ2-7	TGTGCCAGCAGCCCCACTCGGGGCTACGAGCAGTACTTC	CASSPTRGYEQYF
NA	TRBV11-2	NA	TRBJ2-1	TGTGCCAGCAGCTTAGTTCTGGCAGGATCCTACAATGAGCAGTTCTTC	CASSLVLAGSYNEQFF
NA	TRBV7-9	NA	TRBJ1-2	TGTGCCGGCCGGGACACCTCTAACTATGGCTACACCTTC	CAGRDTSNYGYTF
TRBD2	TRBV2	NA	TRBJ2-1	TGTGCCAGCAGTGACCCGGGGGGGCCCCGTATAAAGTTCTTC	CASSDPGGPRIKFF
TRBD1	TRBV7-6	NA	TRBJ1-2	TGTGCCAGCAGCTTAGGGGCAGGGGGCGAGTACGGCTACACCTTC	CASSLGAGGEYGYTF
NA	TRBV6-6	NA	TRBJ2-3	TGTGCCAGCAGTTACACTCACGCTCAGTATTTT	CASSYTHAQYF
TRBD1	TRBV2	once	TRBJ1-5	TGTGCCAGCTCAGGGGGGACAGGGATTAATCAGCCCCAGCATTTT	CASSGGTGINQPQHF
NA	TRBV7-2	NA	TRBJ1-1	TGTGCCAGCAGCTTCCGACAAGCTGAAGCTTTCTTT	CASSFRQAEAFF
NA	TRBV6-6	NA	TRBJ1-1	TGTGCCAGCAGCTACGGACGGGAACCAAATACTGAAGCTTTCTTT	CASSYGREPNTEAFF
NA	TRBV18	NA	TRBJ1-1	TGTGCCAGCTCCCCGGGATCAGGGGACCCCGTTCTCTTT	CASSPGSGDPVLF
NA	TRBV18	NA	TRBJ2-2	TGTGCCAGCTCATCGGACACCGGGGAGCTGTTTTTT	CASSSDTGELFF
TRBD1	TRBV7-9	NA	TRBJ1-4	TGTTCCAGCAGCGATGGACAGGCAAGTGAAAAACTGTTTTTT	CSSSDGQASEKLFF
NA	TRBV10-2	NA	TRBJ1-5	TGCGCCAGCAGTGAGGCGAATCAGCCCCAGCATTTT	CASSEANQPQHF
NA	TRBV5-5	NA	TRBJ1-1	TGTGCCAGCAGCTTCTCTCTCCAAGCCATGAACACTGAAGCTTTCTTT	CASSFSLQAMNTEAFF
NA	TRBV5-6	NA	TRBJ2-3	TGTGCCAGCAGCTCGGACACTGGCACAGATACGCAGTATTTT	CASSSDTGTDTQYF
TRBD1	TRBV5-1	NA	TRBJ1-6	TGCGCCAGCAGCTTGGAACCCTCCAGGGGGGCGAGTAATTCACCCCTCCACTTT	CASSLEPSRGASNSPLHF
NA	TRBV7-9	NA	TRBJ1-5	TGTTCCAGCAGCCACTTTCAGGGGAGCAATCAGCCCCAGCATTTT	CSSSHFQGSNQPQHF
NA	TRBV19	few	TRBJ1-1	TGTGCCAGTAGTGTTAGTATGAACACTGAAGCTTTCTTT	CASSVSMNTEAFF
NA	TRBV4-1	NA	TRBJ1-1	TGCGCCAGCAGCCAAGGGTTAGGGGCGAGAACTGAAGCTTTCTTT	CASSQGLGARTEAFF
TRBD1	TRBV11-2	NA	TRBJ2-2	TGTGCCAGCAGCTTGGGACAGGGGGCAACCGGGGAGCTGTTTTTT	CASSLGQGATGELFF
NA	TRBV18	once	TRBJ1-3	TGTGCCAGCTCACCAGGGGCAGAAAACACCATATATTTT	CASSPGAENTIYF
NA	TRBV7-2	NA	TRBJ2-2	TGTGCCAGCAGCTTCTCCAACACCGGGGAGCTGTTTTTT	CASSFSNTGELFF
TRBD1	TRBV5-1	NA	TRBJ2-2	TGCGCCAGCAGCCCTGACAGGGTAGGGACCGGGGAGCTGTTTTTT	CASSPDRVGTGELFF
NA	TRBV7-3	NA	TRBJ1-1	TGTGCCAGCAGCTTACAGGGAATGAACACTGAAGCTTTCTTT	CASSLQGMNTEAFF
TRBD2	TRBV7-3	once	TRBJ2-3	TGTGCCAGCAGCACGGGACTAGCGGGGGGAAGTGTCAGCACAGATACGCAGTATTTT	CASSTGLAGGSVSTDTQYF
TRBD1	TRBV15	NA	TRBJ1-4	TGTGCCACCAGCAAGGACAGGGCTAATGAAAAACTGTTTTTT	CATSKDRANEKLFF
TRBD2	TRBV5-6	NA	TRBJ2-3	TGTGCCAGCAGCCTAAGGACTAGCGGGGGGGGGTCAGATACGCAGTATTTT	CASSLRTSGGGSDTQYF
NA	TRBV5-6	NA	TRBJ1-5	TGTGCCAGCAGCTTCGGGATTAGGCAGCCCCAGCATTTT	CASSFGIRQPQHF
NA	TRBV7-9	NA	TRBJ2-7	TGTGCCAGCAGCCCGAGCTCCTACGAGCAGTACTTC	CASSPSSYEQYF
TRBD1	TRBV28	NA	TRBJ1-1	TGTGCCAGCAGCCGACAGGGGAACACTGAAGCTTTCTTT	CASSRQGNTEAFF
NA	TRBV4-1	NA	TRBJ2-2	TGCGCCAGCAGCCAAGGTTCCGGGACAACCTACACCGGGGAGCTGTTTTTT	CASSQGSGTTYTGELFF
NA	TRBV9	NA	TRBJ2-3	TGTGCCAGCAGCGGGGCAGGTACGCAGTATTTT	CASSGAGTQYF
NA	TRBV6-1	NA	TRBJ2-3	TGTGCCAGCAGTTCAGGGGCCATCACAGATACGCAGTATTTT	CASSSGAITDTQYF
NA	TRBV6-5	NA	TRBJ1-2	TGTGCCAGCAGTTACGGCCCGAACTATGGCTACACCTTC	CASSYGPNYGYTF
NA	TRBV7-8	NA	TRBJ2-3	TGTGCCAGCAGCTTGTCGGATACGCAGTATTTT	CASSLSDTQYF
TRBD2	TRBV7-2	NA	TRBJ2-5	TGTGCCAGCAGCCCCGGGGGGCGGGGGGGCCAGGGAGAGACCCAGTACTTC	CASSPGGRGGQGETQYF
TRBD1	TRBV4-3	NA	TRBJ1-5	TGCGCCAGCAGCCAAAGTACAGGGGAGAAAGGTCAGCCCCAGCATTTT	CASSQSTGEKGQPQHF
NA	TRBV15	NA	TRBJ1-5	TGTGCCACCAGCAGAGATCAGGGGTTTCAGCCCCAGCATTTT	CATSRDQGFQPQHF
TRBD1	TRBV9	NA	TRBJ2-3	TGTGCCAGCAGCGTCTCCCCCCAGGGACAGGGAAGTATCTTTAGCACAGATACGCAGTATTTT	CASSVSPQGQGSIFSTDTQYF
TRBD1	TRBV6-4	NA	TRBJ1-6	TGTGCCAGCAGTGCACAGGGGGGGTCGGCACCCCTCCACTTT	CASSAQGGSAPLHF
TRBD1	TRBV6-1	NA	TRBJ1-5	TGTGCCAGCAGCGCCACAGGGGTAAGCAATCAGCCCCAGCATTTT	CASSATGVSNQPQHF
TRBD1	TRBV15	NA	TRBJ2-7	TGTGCCACCAGCAGAGGCCTGGACAGGGGAACTGTCTACGAGCAGTACTTC	CATSRGLDRGTVYEQYF
TRBD1	TRBV2	NA	TRBJ1-6	TGTGCCAGCAGTGGGGACAGGGGTGGATCACCCCTCCACTTT	CASSGDRGGSPLHF
TRBD2	TRBV6-1	few	TRBJ2-1	TGTGCCAGTTTACTAGCGGGGCTCTACAATGAGCAGTTCTTC	CASLLAGLYNEQFF
NA	TRBV7-3	NA	TRBJ2-5	TGTGCCAGCAGCTTAACGGGGGGAGAGACCCAGTACTTC	CASSLTGGETQYF